The rows below give T cell receptor beta chains drawn from one sample of a study of T-cell reconstitution after alpha-beta-depleted transplantation in children. TCRdb ran MiXCR on the PCR reads and lists one entry per CDR3 protein. The profile covers about 980,000 distinct CDR3 sequences, with about 26% appearing a single time and around 30% taken by the ten largest. Sequencing was performed on PBMCs, mostly from graft donor cells, taken 360 days after TCRalphabeta/CD19-depleted stem cell transplant. Every receptor here comes from a boy under two years old who had a stem cell transplant for SCID, so the T cells may come from the graft donor. The CDR3 runs from the conserved cysteine through the conserved F or W. Fields, in order: V gene, J gene, clone size, D gene, CDR3 protein, CDR3 DNA. The D gene is left open where the match is weak. Where a row states a size, it is once, few, many or the class of an expanded clone; other rows omit it.

TRBV20-1	TRBJ2-1	few	-	CSADPGPRNNEQFF	TGCAGTGCTGACCCGGGACCCCGAAACAATGAGCAGTTCTTC
TRBV7-2	TRBJ2-3	once	-	CASIGGYCTDTQYF	TGTGCCAGCATCGGGGGTTACTGCACAGATACGCAGTATTTT
TRBV12-3/TRBV12-4	TRBJ2-7	-	-	CASSLEGGTPREQYF	TGTGCCAGCAGTTTAGAGGGGGGGACCCCCCGCGAGCAGTACTTC
TRBV4-1	TRBJ2-1	-	TRBD2	CASSPGLAGGSEQFF	TGCGCCAGCAGCCCGGGACTAGCGGGGGGGAGTGAGCAGTTCTTC
TRBV7-8	TRBJ1-1	-	-	CASSPMGGWDTEAFF	TGTGCCAGCAGCCCTATGGGGGGGTGGGACACTGAAGCTTTCTTT
TRBV7-6	TRBJ1-6	-	-	CASSSVAGQNSPLHF	TGTGCCAGCAGCTCCGTGGCAGGGCAGAATTCACCCCTCCACTTT
TRBV20-1	TRBJ2-1	-	-	CSARLGQTQFF	TGCAGTGCTAGACTTGGACAGACACAGTTCTTC
TRBV5-1	TRBJ2-7	-	-	CASGRTRVEQYF	TGCGCCAGCGGACGGACCAGGGTCGAGCAGTACTTC
TRBV20-1	TRBJ1-6	-	-	CSADTGSGSPLHF	TGCAGTGCTGATACAGGGAGCGGTTCACCCCTCCACTTT
TRBV20-1	TRBJ2-5	once	TRBD2	CSAPPRVAGGRGSQETQYF	TGCAGTGCCCCCCCCAGGGTAGCGGGGGGGCGGGGTTCTCAAGAGACCCAGTACTTC
TRBV7-6	TRBJ2-5	-	-	CASSPYRSRETQYF	TGTGCCAGCAGCCCATACAGGAGTAGGGAGACCCAGTACTTC
TRBV12-3/TRBV12-4	TRBJ1-3	-	-	CASSLQGGENTIYF	TGTGCCAGCAGTTTACAGGGCGGAGAAAACACCATATATTTT
TRBV20-1	TRBJ2-3	-	-	CSARVRERGRSTDTQYF	TGCAGTGCTAGAGTACGGGAGAGGGGGCGAAGCACAGATACGCAGTATTTT
TRBV5-1	TRBJ2-3	-	-	CASSTGRTDTQYF	TGTGCCAGCAGTACTGGCAGGACAGATACGCAGTATTTT
TRBV12-3/TRBV12-4	TRBJ1-1	few	-	CASNRIWNTEAFF	TGTGCCAGCAACCGAATCTGGAACACTGAAGCTTTCTTT
TRBV7-9	TRBJ2-1	-	-	CASRLVTGSYNEQFF	TGTGCCAGCAGGCTAGTGACAGGCTCCTACAATGAGCAGTTCTTC
TRBV20-1	TRBJ2-5	few	TRBD1	CSARDRGPETQYF	TGCAGTGCGCGGGACAGGGGGCCTGAGACCCAGTACTTC
TRBV5-1	TRBJ2-2	few	-	CASRDTSRANTGELFF	TGCGCCAGCAGAGATACTAGCAGGGCGAACACCGGGGAGCTGTTTTTT
TRBV5-6	TRBJ2-5	-	-	CASSFGTVYQETQYF	TGTGCCAGCAGCTTCGGGACTGTTTACCAAGAGACCCAGTACTTC
TRBV5-1	TRBJ1-1	-	-	CASAAVNTEAFF	TGCGCCAGCGCGGCCGTGAACACTGAAGCTTTCTTT
TRBV12-3/TRBV12-4	TRBJ1-2	-	TRBD1	CASSPGQGEFSYYGYTF	TGTGCCAGCAGTCCGGGACAGGGGGAGTTCAGCTACTATGGCTACACCTTC
TRBV5-1	TRBJ2-2	few	-	CASSLFPLDHRSGELFF	TGCGCCAGCAGCTTGTTCCCTCTTGACCACCGTTCCGGGGAGCTGTTTTTT
TRBV7-8	TRBJ2-3	few	TRBD2	CASSSGTSHTDTQYF	TGTGCCAGCAGCTCTGGGACTAGTCACACAGATACGCAGTATTTT
TRBV13	TRBJ2-1	-	-	CASSLSTRQARNEQFF	TGTGCCAGCAGCCTATCAACCCGACAGGCCCGAAATGAGCAGTTCTTC
TRBV20-1	TRBJ1-1	-	TRBD1	CSASLQGLDTEAFF	TGCAGTGCTAGCTTACAGGGGTTGGACACTGAAGCTTTCTTT
TRBV5-5	TRBJ2-2	few	TRBD1	CASRTGIPGELFF	TGTGCCAGCAGGACAGGGATTCCCGGGGAGCTGTTTTTT
TRBV20-1	TRBJ2-1	-	TRBD2	CSARAPSGGFYNEQFF	TGCAGTGCTAGAGCCCCTAGCGGGGGCTTCTACAATGAGCAGTTCTTC
TRBV5-6	TRBJ2-3	-	-	CASSLGMGDLTDTQYF	TGTGCCAGCAGCTTGGGCATGGGGGACCTCACAGATACGCAGTATTTT
TRBV7-8	TRBJ2-7	-	-	CASSLRFRDPAYEQYF	TGTGCCAGCAGCTTAAGGTTCCGGGACCCAGCCTACGAGCAGTACTTC
TRBV7-9	TRBJ1-1	few	-	CASIMGRNTEAFF	TGTGCCAGCATTATGGGAAGAAACACTGAAGCTTTCTTT
TRBV4-3	TRBJ2-1	-	TRBD2	CASSQDSGGNEQFF	TGCGCCAGCAGCCAAGATTCGGGGGGCAATGAGCAGTTCTTC
TRBV7-3	TRBJ1-2	-	-	CASSLTSGQLGGYTF	TGTGCCAGCAGCTTAACCTCCGGGCAACTGGGAGGCTACACCTTC
TRBV3-1	TRBJ2-2	-	-	CASSQVGKGNAGELFF	TGTGCCAGCAGCCAAGTTGGGAAGGGGAACGCCGGGGAGCTGTTTTTT
TRBV12-3/TRBV12-4	TRBJ1-5	-	TRBD1	CASSAETGSNQPQHF	TGTGCCAGCAGCGCCGAGACAGGGAGCAATCAGCCCCAGCATTTT
TRBV20-1	TRBJ2-3	many	-	CSARGGASTDTQYF	TGCAGTGCTAGGGGGGGGGCCTCCACAGATACGCAGTATTTT
TRBV4-2	TRBJ2-5	-	-	CASSQPGTETQYF	TGTGCCAGCAGCCAGCCCGGAACGGAGACCCAGTACTTC
TRBV7-2	TRBJ2-7	-	-	CASSYQLAGEQYF	TGTGCCAGCAGCTATCAGTTAGCCGGCGAGCAGTACTTC
TRBV9	TRBJ2-5	-	TRBD2	CASSVDGGGETQYF	TGTGCCAGCAGCGTAGACGGGGGGGGAGAGACCCAGTACTTC
TRBV6-1	TRBJ1-1	-	-	CASSAAQVESEAFF	TGTGCCAGCAGCGCCGCCCAAGTAGAGAGTGAAGCTTTCTTT
TRBV6-1	TRBJ1-2	few	TRBD1	CASSPVGTAYGYTF	TGTGCCAGCAGTCCGGTTGGGACAGCCTATGGCTACACCTTC
TRBV5-6	TRBJ1-1	few	-	CASSFRRTYGTEAFF	TGTGCCAGCAGCTTTAGAAGGACCTACGGCACTGAAGCTTTCTTT
TRBV4-3	TRBJ1-1	-	-	CASSQVLTDPEAFF	TGCGCCAGCAGCCAAGTTCTAACGGACCCTGAAGCTTTCTTT
TRBV10-3	TRBJ2-5	few	-	CAISEFIQETQYF	TGTGCCATCAGTGAGTTTATCCAAGAGACCCAGTACTTC
TRBV6-5	TRBJ2-5	few	TRBD2	CASSSRLAGEQETQYF	TGTGCCAGCAGTTCCCGACTAGCGGGGGAGCAAGAGACCCAGTACTTC
TRBV7-9	TRBJ2-2	-	TRBD2	CASSPGGSPNTGELFF	TGTGCCAGCAGCCCCGGGGGGAGCCCGAACACCGGGGAGCTGTTTTTT
TRBV29-1	TRBJ2-1	-	-	CSVHYGARPNEQFF	TGCAGCGTTCACTATGGGGCCAGGCCCAATGAGCAGTTCTTC
TRBV29-1	TRBJ1-1	-	-	CSVVLGGEAFF	TGCAGCGTTGTTTTAGGGGGGGAAGCTTTCTTT
TRBV6-1	TRBJ1-1	-	-	CASRNRGNTEAFF	TGTGCCAGCAGAAATAGGGGGAACACTGAAGCTTTCTTT
TRBV5-1	TRBJ1-1	-	-	CASSLEKGFGAFF	TGCGCCAGCAGCTTGGAAAAGGGGTTTGGCGCTTTCTTT
TRBV4-2	TRBJ2-1	few	TRBD2	CASSQGRAGIYNEQFF	TGTGCCAGCAGCCAAGGTCGAGCGGGGATCTACAATGAGCAGTTCTTC
TRBV20-1	TRBJ1-4	-	-	CSASPDGEKLFF	TGCAGTGCTTCCCCTGACGGTGAAAAACTGTTTTTT